The subject of this entry is one TCR beta chain. Antigen specificity is unknown. These data are taken from a study of cytomegalovirus exposure and HLA in healthy donors. Study results and caveats: Researchers reported in a later analysis that a missense DCLRE1C variant was tied to TCR beta V- and J-gene trimming. Later analysis suggested most CMV-associated TCR beta chains were HLA-restricted.

V shed 4 bases and J shed 5 bases, with 18 bases lying between them. This CDR3 spans 15 amino acids. Germline V gives CDR1 SGHRS, CDR2 YFSETQ. PCR used 60 Vbeta primers and 13 Jbeta primers. Measured with immunoSEQ multiplex PCR; TCRdb has only the in-frame clones, and not every one. The profile shows approximately 110,000 clones, roughly 71% of them singletons. The rearrangement joins TRBV5-1 to TRBJ1-2; TRBD1 is a possible D gene (6 bases). This receptor was obtained from a man aged 40-50 years in good health and CMV-seropositive. Sequencing was done on a sample of PBMCs. The CDR3 reads CASSASGGAMYGYTF. CDR3 nucleotides: TGCGCCAGCAGCGCAAGTGGGGGGGCTATGTATGGCTACACCTTC.